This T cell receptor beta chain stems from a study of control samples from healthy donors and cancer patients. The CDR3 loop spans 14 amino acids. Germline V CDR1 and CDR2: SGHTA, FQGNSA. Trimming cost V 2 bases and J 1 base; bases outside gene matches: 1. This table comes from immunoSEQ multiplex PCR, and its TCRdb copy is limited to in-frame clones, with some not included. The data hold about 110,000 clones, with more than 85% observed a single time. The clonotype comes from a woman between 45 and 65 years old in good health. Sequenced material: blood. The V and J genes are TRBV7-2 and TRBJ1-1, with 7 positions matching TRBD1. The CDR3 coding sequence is TGTGCCAGCAGCTTAAGGGGGCCGAACACTGAAGCTTTCTTT. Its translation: CASSLRGPNTEAFF.